This T cell receptor beta chain was sequenced during a study of blood T cell repertoires in COVID-19. Method: immunoSEQ multiplex PCR; TCRdb's copy keeps in-frame clones and lacks some. The data contain roughly 230,000 clones, 80% to 85% of them singletons. Germline V gene data show CDR1 as DFQATT and CDR2 as SNEGSKA (reference sequence). Trimming pared 3 bases from V and 3 bases from J, leaving 12 bases between. This CDR3 is 13 amino acids long. The chain combines TRBV20-1 with TRBJ2-7, with D perhaps matching TRBD1 (5 bases). Sequenced input: peripheral blood. This clonotype originated in a woman of 80 years or more with COVID-19, enrolled during active disease. The CDR3, as DNA: TGCAGTGCTAGTGGACAAACCCACTACGAGCAGTACTTC. Encoded protein: CSASGQTHYEQYF.